This TCR beta chain was obtained from a study of early T cells in non-severe SARS-CoV-2 infection. By share, this clonotype ranks as large. In germline, CDR1 is ENHRY, CDR2 SYGVKD. The CDR3 loop spans 17 amino acids. V was pared by 0 bases and J by 0 bases, with 6 bases of the junction left unmatched. Individual cDNA molecules received unique molecular identifiers during library preparation. MiXCR, applied by TCRdb to the 5' RACE reads, yields one record per CDR3 protein. The sample yields over 20,000 distinct CDR3 sequences, around 4.2% seen once. This clonotype was obtained from an adult who was a healthcare worker with PCR-confirmed SARS-CoV-2 infection or an uninfected control (not recorded which). Sequences were obtained from whole blood. This rearrangement joins TRBV10-3 to TRBJ2-5; the match to TRBD1 covers 8 bases. CDR3 in DNA: TGTGCCATCAGTGAGTCGGGACAGGTCCCTTACCAAGAGACCCAGTACTTC. Protein: CAISESGQVPYQETQYF.